This TCR beta chain was sequenced during a study of blood T cell repertoires in COVID-19. Study-level background: The study drew acute and convalescent COVID-19 samples from the United States, Italy and Spain.

Profiled with immunoSEQ multiplex PCR; TCRdb holds only in-frame clones, not every one. The sample yields 150,000 or so clones, about 89% seen once. Germline V gives CDR1 MDHEN, CDR2 SYDVKM. The CDR3 has 16 residues. With V trimmed by 6 bases and J by 7 bases, 12 bases remained unmatched. Sequenced: peripheral blood. This receptor was taken from a man over 45 with acute or convalescent COVID-19. The chain uses TRBV28 and TRBJ2-5; the match to TRBD1 covers 12 bases. The CDR3 nucleotides are TGTGCCAGCAGGGGGACCGGGACAGGGGGCTTAGGGACCCAGTACTTC. It yields the protein CASRGTGTGGLGTQYF.